This paragraph covers one T cell receptor (beta chain) sequence. The sample holds a few counts of this clonotype. Its antigen target is currently unknown. Per-base quality was not reported, and no clone a single base away is much larger than it. There are 13 amino acids in the CDR3, from cysteine to phenylalanine inclusive. Just the 39-base CDR3 DNA is kept, in frame starting at base 1. V lost 6 bases and J lost 1 base; the stretch between them is 9 bases long. CDR1 and CDR2 (SEHNR, FQNEAQ) derive from the germline V gene (reference sequence). Libraries were built with PCR. TCRdb names Illumina HiSeq 2500 as the instrument used. To normalize quantification of the TCRbeta repertoire, the TCR libraries were built with molecular barcoding that relied on unique molecular identifiers. TCRdb reran the public reads through fastp at Q25 and MiXCR, keeping productive beta chains. Rows merge per CDR3 protein into single entries with the most common DNA and genes. The sample data list about 440,000 distinct CDR3 sequences, and about 45% of these were observed just once. Approximately 30% of the sample goes to the ten largest clones.

Read against the paper, the sample's treatment or condition label means: allogeneic hematopoietic cell transplantation with graft depleted of TCRalphabeta T cells and CD19 B cells. Transplant recipients were children who received TCRalphabeta/CD19-depleted allogeneic hematopoietic cell grafts. The sample originates from a study of T-cell reconstitution after alpha-beta-depleted transplantation in children (dated by TCRdb to 2016 to 2017). Background on the whole study: The study quantitatively tracked T-cell immune reconstitution after TCRalphabeta/CD19-depleted allogeneic hematopoietic cell transplantation in children using TCR repertoire profiling.

Findings and caveats that apply to the study as a whole: The frequencies of hyperexpanded clones fell over the following months, and after one year, T-cell counts and TCRbeta diversity were mostly attributed to newly produced T cells. The apparently early recovery of alphabetaT-cell counts about two months after transplant reportedly depended on only several hundred rapidly expanded clones that came from non-depleted graft cells. In some patients, high TCRbeta diversity at day 60 was attributed to recipient T cells and intrathymic progenitors that had survived conditioning.

This chain joins TRBV7-9 to TRBJ1-1, with no reliable assignment of the D segment. This sequence originates from a girl aged 2 to 10 with aplastic anemia, due to receive a stem cell transplant. The specimen was PBMCs, collected before TCRalphabeta/CD19-depleted stem cell transplant. The CDR3 is CASRRESNTEAFF. The nucleotide sequence reads TGTGCCAGCAGGCGCGAATCGAACACTGAAGCTTTCTTT.